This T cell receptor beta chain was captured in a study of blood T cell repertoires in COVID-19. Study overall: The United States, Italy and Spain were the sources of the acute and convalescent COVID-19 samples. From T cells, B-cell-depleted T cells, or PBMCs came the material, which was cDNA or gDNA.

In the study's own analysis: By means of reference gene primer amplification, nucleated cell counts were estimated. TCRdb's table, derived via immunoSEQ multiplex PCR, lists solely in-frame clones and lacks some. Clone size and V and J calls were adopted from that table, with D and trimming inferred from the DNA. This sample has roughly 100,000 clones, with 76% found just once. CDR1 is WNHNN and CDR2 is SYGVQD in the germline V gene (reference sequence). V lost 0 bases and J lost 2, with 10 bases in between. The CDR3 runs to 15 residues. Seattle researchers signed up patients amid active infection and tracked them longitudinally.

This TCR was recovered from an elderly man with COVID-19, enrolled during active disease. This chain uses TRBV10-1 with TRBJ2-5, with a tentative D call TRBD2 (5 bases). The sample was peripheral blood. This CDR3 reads CASSESADLQETQYF. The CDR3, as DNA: TGCGCCAGCAGTGAGTCAGCGGATCTACAAGAGACCCAGTACTTC.